The 3 T cell receptor beta chains reported below all come from one sample, sequenced in a study of cytomegalovirus exposure and HLA in healthy donors. With 60 Vbeta and 13 Jbeta primers, the PCR was carried out. Only in-frame clones appear in the TCRdb table, and some are missing; sequencing was by immunoSEQ multiplex PCR. The table shows around 100,000 clones, with 73% occurring only once. Specimen: PBMCs. The receptor set was obtained from a woman aged 30 to 39 in good health and CMV-seronegative.

For the CDR3, the DNA is TGTGCCATCAGTGAAAGGGGTTCTGTCGGGGAGCTGTTTTTT. It specifies CAISERGSVGELFF. This chain links TRBV10-3 with TRBJ2-2, with D perhaps matching TRBD1 (5 bases). V dropped 3 bases and J dropped 7 bases, with 12 bases sitting between them. The CDR3 length is 14 residues. Germline CDR1 ENHRY, CDR2 SYGVKD.

Concerning this clone: The sample carries other DNA sequences with the same CDR3. V gene TRBV5-1 combines with J gene TRBJ1-1, with unresolved D. V shed 4 bases and J shed 5 bases, with 12 bases lying between them. Germline V gene data show CDR1 as SGHRS and CDR2 as YFSETQ. CDR3 length: 13 residues. The CDR3 is CASSPRTGTEAFF. As DNA, the CDR3 is TGCGCCAGCAGCCCAAGGACGGGAACTGAAGCTTTCTTT. Full variable domain (remainder filled in from reference TRBV5-1 and TRBJ1-1): KAGVTQTPRYLIKTRGQQVTLSCSPISGHRSVSWYQQTPGQGLQFLFEYFSETQRNKGNFPGRFSGRQFSNSRSEMNVSTLELGDSALYLCASSPRTGTEAFFGQGTRLTVV.

The rearrangement joins TRBV5-1 to TRBJ2-7, with D hard to call. Trimming took 5 bases from V and 3 from J, leaving 9 bases between them. CDR3 length: 12 residues. Looked up from germline, CDR1 is SGHRS and CDR2 is YFSETQ. CDR3 in amino acids: CASRAVNYEQYF. The CDR3 DNA reads as TGCGCCAGCAGGGCGGTTAACTACGAGCAGTACTTC.